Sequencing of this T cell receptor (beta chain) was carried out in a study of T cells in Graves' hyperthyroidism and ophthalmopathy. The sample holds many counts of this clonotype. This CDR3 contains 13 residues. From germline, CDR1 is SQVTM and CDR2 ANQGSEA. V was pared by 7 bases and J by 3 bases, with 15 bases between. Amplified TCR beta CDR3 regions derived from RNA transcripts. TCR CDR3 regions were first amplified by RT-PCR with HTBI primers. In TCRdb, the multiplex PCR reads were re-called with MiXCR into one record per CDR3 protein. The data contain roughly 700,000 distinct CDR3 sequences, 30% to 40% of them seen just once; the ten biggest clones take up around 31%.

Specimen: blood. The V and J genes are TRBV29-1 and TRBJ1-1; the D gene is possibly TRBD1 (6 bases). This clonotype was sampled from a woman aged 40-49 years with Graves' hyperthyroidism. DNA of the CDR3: TGCAGCGCCGCGGGACATCGGGACACTGAAGCTTTCTTT. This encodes CSAAGHRDTEAFF.